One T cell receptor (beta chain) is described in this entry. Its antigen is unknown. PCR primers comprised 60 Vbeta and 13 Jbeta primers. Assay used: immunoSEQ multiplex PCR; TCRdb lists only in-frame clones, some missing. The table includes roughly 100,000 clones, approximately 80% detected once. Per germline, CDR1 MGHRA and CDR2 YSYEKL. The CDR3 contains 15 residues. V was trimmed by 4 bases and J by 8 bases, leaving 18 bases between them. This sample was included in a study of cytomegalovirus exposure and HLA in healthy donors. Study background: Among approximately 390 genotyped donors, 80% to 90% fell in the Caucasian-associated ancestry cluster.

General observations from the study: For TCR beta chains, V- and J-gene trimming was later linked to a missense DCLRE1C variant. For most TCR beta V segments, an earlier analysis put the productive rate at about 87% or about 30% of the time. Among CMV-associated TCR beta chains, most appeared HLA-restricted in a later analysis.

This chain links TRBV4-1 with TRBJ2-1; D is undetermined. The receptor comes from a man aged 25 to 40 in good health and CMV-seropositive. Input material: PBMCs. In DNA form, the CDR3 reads TGCGCCAGCAGCCTTGAACCGGTACCATCCGATGAGCAGTTCTTC. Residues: CASSLEPVPSDEQFF.